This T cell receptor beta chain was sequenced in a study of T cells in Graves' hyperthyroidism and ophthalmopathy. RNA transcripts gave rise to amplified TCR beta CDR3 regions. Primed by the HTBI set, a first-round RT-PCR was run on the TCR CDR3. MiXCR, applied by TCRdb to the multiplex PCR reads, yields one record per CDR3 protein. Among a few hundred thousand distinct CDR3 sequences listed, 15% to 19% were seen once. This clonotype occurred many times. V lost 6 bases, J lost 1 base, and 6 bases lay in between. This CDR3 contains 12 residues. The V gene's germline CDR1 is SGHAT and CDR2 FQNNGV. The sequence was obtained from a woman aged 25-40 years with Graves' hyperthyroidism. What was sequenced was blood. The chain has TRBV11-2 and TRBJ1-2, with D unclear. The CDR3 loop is CASRSVNYGYTF. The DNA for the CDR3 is TGTGCCAGCAGGAGTGTTAACTATGGCTACACCTTC. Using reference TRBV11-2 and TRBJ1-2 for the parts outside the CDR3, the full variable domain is EAGVAQSPRYKIIEKRQSVAFWCNPISGHATLYWYQQILGQGPKLLIQFQNNGVVDDSQLPKDRFSAERLKGVDSTLKIQPAKLEDSAVYLCASRSVNYGYTFGSGTRLTVV.